One sample yielded the 22 T cell receptor beta chains listed below, sequenced in a study of blood T cell repertoires in COVID-19. Method: immunoSEQ multiplex PCR; TCRdb's copy keeps in-frame clones and lacks some. The profile shows some 210,000 clones, 75% to 90% of them singletons. Sequenced sample: PBMCs or T cells enriched from blood (not recorded which). The receptor source for this set is a man aged 35-49 years who had recovered from COVID-19.

This clone was counted a few times. The J gene is TRBJ1-4, the V gene TRBV25-1; weak D call: TRBD1 (5 bases). V was trimmed by 6 bases and J by 8 bases, leaving 19 bases between them. This CDR3 spans 15 amino acids. The germline V gene has CDR1 MGHDK and CDR2 SYGVNS. The CDR3 reads CASSPERGEGEKLFF. CDR3 nucleotide sequence: TGTGCCAGCAGCCCCGAAAGGGGTGAAGGGGAAAAACTGTTTTTT.

This rearrangement joins TRBV5-1 to TRBJ1-2; a possible D gene is TRBD1 (5 bases). The CDR3 runs to 13 residues. Germline V gene sequence: CDR1 SGHRS, CDR2 YFSETQ. V gave up 0 bases and J gave up 7 bases, with 10 bases separating them. The CDR3 loop reads CASSLVRGVGYTF. The CDR3 nucleotides are TGCGCCAGCAGCTTGGTTCGGGGGGTTGGCTACACCTTC. The full variable domain, its missing parts supplied by reference TRBV5-1 and TRBJ1-2, is KAGVTQTPRYLIKTRGQQVTLSCSPISGHRSVSWYQQTPGQGLQFLFEYFSETQRNKGNFPGRFSGRQFSNSRSEMNVSTLELGDSALYLCASSLVRGVGYTFGSGTRLTVV.

This clone has just a few counts. V gene TRBV5-5 combines with J gene TRBJ1-5, with D possibly matching TRBD1 (6 bases). In germline, CDR1 is SGHKS, CDR2 YYEKEE (reference sequence). V was clipped by 4 bases and J by 7 bases, with 18 bases between them. The CDR3 totals 15 residues. The CDR3 nucleotides are TGTGCCAGCAGCCCAATAATAGACAGGTCACAGCCCCAGCATTTT. This gives the protein CASSPIIDRSQPQHF.

V is TRBV4-1 and J is TRBJ2-7; TRBD1 might be the D (6 bases). The germline gives CDR1 MGHRA, CDR2 YSYEKL. Trimming shortened V by 3 bases and J by 6 bases, and 18 bases separated the two germline ends. CDR3 length equals 15 residues. The CDR3 nucleotides read TGCGCCAGCAGCCACCTCACAGGGATTATCGGCGAGCAGTACTTC. Translation: CASSHLTGIIGEQYF.

This clone appeared many times. This chain links TRBV29-1 with TRBJ2-2; D gene uncertain. Trimming took 7 bases from V and 2 from J, leaving 14 bases between them. Germline CDR1 is SQVTM and CDR2 is ANQGSEA. The CDR3 length is 14 residues. The CDR3 nucleotides read TGCAGCGCCCAGGCGTTTGCAAACACCGGGGAGCTGTTTTTT. It codes for CSAQAFANTGELFF.

The rearrangement uses TRBV10-2 and TRBJ2-6, with a tentative D call TRBD1 (5 bases). Germline V gene sequence: CDR1 WSHSY, CDR2 SAAADI. The V and J ends lost 2 bases and 3 bases respectively, with 8 bases between them. CDR3 size: 15 residues. This CDR3 reads CASSEEGVGANVLTF. CDR3 DNA sequence: TGCGCCAGCAGTGAGGAAGGGGTTGGGGCCAACGTCCTGACTTTC.

This sequence joins TRBV2 and TRBJ1-1; 11 bases map to TRBD1. The CDR3 has 13 residues. The ends lost 6 bases at V and 4 bases at J; junction bases unmatched: 1. Germline V CDR1 and CDR2: SNHLY, FYNNEI. Here the CDR3 DNA reads TGTGCCAGCAGCGGACAGGGGGCCACTGAAGCTTTCTTT. Amino acid sequence: CASSGQGATEAFF.

V usage is TRBV3-1 (or the pseudogene TRBV3-2) and J usage is TRBJ1-2, with D unclear. V was trimmed by 7 bases and J by 2 bases, leaving 11 bases between them. Germline CDR1 reads LGHDT; CDR2 reads YNNKEL (reference sequence). The CDR3 is 13 amino acids. CDR3 nucleotide sequence: TGTGCCAGCACCCCGGCAGGAAACTATGGCTACACCTTC. Its protein is CASTPAGNYGYTF.

This chain links TRBV5-1 with TRBJ1-6; 8 bases match TRBD1. In germline, CDR1 is SGHRS, CDR2 YFSETQ. V gave up 0 bases and J gave up 10 bases; unmatched junction bases: 6. The CDR3 sequence is 15 residues long. CDR3 bases: TGCGCCAGCAGCTTGGAGACAGGGGATCAGTCACCCCTCCACTTT. Its protein is CASSLETGDQSPLHF.

This clone was seen more than once but under ten times. The chain has TRBV6-4 and TRBJ1-4; D unresolved. The V end lost 0 bases, the J end lost 3 bases, and 8 bases lay between the germline ends. CDR1 MRHNA and CDR2 SNTAGT come from the germline V gene. CDR3 length: 15 amino acids. As DNA, the CDR3 is TGTGCCAGCAGTGACTCAGCGGGCTCTAATGAAAAACTGTTTTTT. Its protein product is CASSDSAGSNEKLFF.

V and J are TRBV6-5 and TRBJ1-2; 8 bases fit TRBD1. The CDR3 is 14 residues long. V was pared by 5 bases and J by 7 bases, with 9 bases of the junction left unmatched. Germline values: CDR1 MNHEY, CDR2 SVGAGI. The CDR3 DNA is TGTGCCAGCAGTCCGGACAGGGAATTTGGTGGCTACACCTTC. This encodes CASSPDREFGGYTF.

This chain links TRBV30 with TRBJ2-7; no clear D gene. V lost 4 bases and J 2 bases, leaving 15 bases between the germline ends. CDR1 and CDR2 from the germline V gene are GTSNPN and SVGIG (reference sequence). The CDR3 is 14 amino acids. In DNA, the CDR3 is TGTGCCTGGAAGGTGTATGGTACAGCCTACGAGCAGTACTTC. It encodes CAWKVYGTAYEQYF.

The rearrangement uses TRBV5-4 and TRBJ2-7; D might be TRBD1 (5 bases). Germline V CDR1 and CDR2: SGHNT, YYREEE (reference sequence). The CDR3 consists of 14 residues. V was trimmed by 2 bases and J by 0 bases, leaving 9 bases between them. The CDR3 loop reads CASSLQGASYEQYF. The CDR3 nucleotides are TGTGCCAGCAGCTTACAAGGGGCCTCCTACGAGCAGTACTTC.

The chain uses TRBV28 and TRBJ2-7; D is unclear. Looked up from germline, CDR1 is MDHEN and CDR2 is SYDVKM. This CDR3 has 10 residues. With 6 bases removed from V and 7 bases from J, the gap between germline ends came to 7 bases. Written as DNA, the CDR3 is TGTGCCAGCAGCCTCAGGGAGCAGTACTTC. The encoded protein is CASSLREQYF.

The J gene is TRBJ2-7, the V gene TRBV30; a possible D gene is TRBD1 (5 bases). Trimming stripped 1 base from V and 2 bases from J, with 15 bases between. Germline V gene data show CDR1 as GTSNPN and CDR2 as SVGIG (reference sequence). The CDR3 length is 15 residues. The CDR3 here is CAWSGDSYTTYEQYF. The CDR3 DNA is TGTGCCTGGAGTGGCGACAGTTATACGACCTACGAGCAGTACTTC. Full variable domain (remainder filled in from reference TRBV30 and TRBJ2-7): SQTIHQWPATLVQPVGSPLSLECTVEGTSNPNLYWYRQAAGRGLQLLFYSVGIGQISSEVPQNLSASRPQDRQFILSSKKLLLSDSGFYLCAWSGDSYTTYEQYFGPGTRLTVT.

The V call is TRBV9, the J call TRBJ2-1, with TRBD1 as a possible D gene (6 bases). Looked up from germline, CDR1 is SGDLS and CDR2 is YYNGEE. CDR3 length: 15 amino acids. Trimming took 0 bases from V and 2 from J, leaving 9 bases between them. CDR3 DNA: TGTGCCAGCAGCGTAGAAGGGGGACCCTACAATGAGCAGTTCTTC. It yields the protein CASSVEGGPYNEQFF.

The chain couples TRBV29-1 to TRBJ2-7, with D maybe TRBD2 (7 bases). Germline assignment: CDR1 SQVTM and CDR2 ANQGSEA. There are 16 residues in the CDR3. Trimming stripped 1 base from V and 0 bases from J, with 16 bases between. Here the CDR3 DNA reads TGCAGCGTTGAAGGCTCCAGCGGGACATACTCCTACGAGCAGTACTTC. It codes for CSVEGSSGTYSYEQYF.

This chain joins TRBV30 and TRBJ1-1, with D possibly TRBD1 on 5 matching bases. The germline gives CDR1 GTSNPN, CDR2 SVGIG (reference sequence). CDR3 length equals 13 residues. Deletions cut 5 bases from V and 1 base from J, with 11 bases between. CDR3 sequence: CAWGANPNTEAFF. CDR3 DNA: TGTGCCTGGGGGGCCAACCCGAACACTGAAGCTTTCTTT. Together with reference TRBV30 and TRBJ1-1, the CDR3 gives the full variable domain: SQTIHQWPATLVQPVGSPLSLECTVEGTSNPNLYWYRQAAGRGLQLLFYSVGIGQISSEVPQNLSASRPQDRQFILSSKKLLLSDSGFYLCAWGANPNTEAFFGQGTRLTVV.

The chain links TRBV12-3 or TRBV12-4 to TRBJ2-1; no firm D call. The CDR3 consists of 12 residues. Between the trimmed V and J ends, which lost 1 base and 10 bases, there was a span of 8 bases. The CDR3 sequence: CASSLGALEQFF. CDR3 coding DNA: TGTGCCAGCAGTTTAGGAGCGCTGGAGCAGTTCTTC.

V gene TRBV10-2 combines with J gene TRBJ2-5, with 8 positions matching TRBD2. The V segment lost 4 bases and the J segment 4 bases; nucleotides outside the gene matches: 8. In germline, CDR1 is WSHSY, CDR2 SAAADI. The CDR3 loop spans 15 amino acids. CDR3 residues: CASSGGLGSLETQYF. CDR3 DNA sequence: TGCGCCAGCAGTGGGGGACTAGGGAGTCTAGAGACCCAGTACTTC.

The chain combines TRBV6-4 with TRBJ2-1; D call uncertain. CDR3 length: 15 amino acids. The germline V gene has CDR1 MRHNA and CDR2 SNTAGT. V was shortened by 2 bases and J by 3 bases, with 11 bases between the two germline ends. CDR3 in amino acids: CASSDRLSGYNEQFF. The CDR3 coding sequence is TGTGCCAGCAGTGACCGGCTTTCGGGCTACAATGAGCAGTTCTTC.

This clone was seen a few times. J is TRBJ1-4 and V is TRBV4-1; D perhaps matches TRBD1 (5 bases). The germline V gene encodes CDR1 MGHRA and CDR2 YSYEKL. V gave up 1 base and J gave up 8 bases, with 20 bases separating them. CDR3 length: 17 amino acids. CDR3: CASSQGIRGRGEEKLFF. CDR3 coding DNA: TGCGCCAGCAGCCAAGGCATAAGAGGGAGGGGAGAAGAAAAACTGTTTTTT.